This TCR beta chain was sequenced for a study of shared clonotypes between healthy human individuals (dated by TCRdb to 2019 to 2021). The study in broad terms: Three men and two women, aged 18 to 49 years, made up the cohort. Libraries were prepared and TCR repertoires were sequenced by different laboratories using diverse techniques, in order to increase sequencing depth and limit assay-specific biases. For each donor, three plates each were used for CD4 naive and CD4 memory, two plates were used for CD8 naive, and one plate was used for CD8 memory. Per donor, leukapheresis produced somewhere between about 0.8 and 9 billion PBMCs. To estimate repertoire size and how much clonotype sharing occurs between individuals, the study deeply sequenced the blood TCR repertoires of about five healthy adults. What the authors observed across the whole study: Only blood was sampled, and tissue TCR repertoires likely differ from those in blood. Across a handful of donors, approximately 4.9% of naive CD4, approximately 3.5% of naive CD8, approximately 2.5% of memory CD4, and approximately 0.4% of memory CD8 clonotypes were shared. Estimated clonotype richness was generally larger for naive than for memory subsets. Compared with non-shared clonotypes, clonotypes shared by all four sorted-subset donors had higher generation probabilities. Even with the large sequencing depth, rarefaction of the sorted-subset datasets indicated that sequencing was incomplete. Pairwise subsampling led to the expectation that sequencing depth would affect the degree of clonotype sharing among donors. Because the study included only a small number of donors, the genetic and exposure-history diversity represented was limited.

On this clone: No antigen is known for it. Base qualities are missing; no much larger clone stands one base away.

TCR CDR3 regions were amplified from genomic DNA by multiplex PCR using the deep immunoSEQ assay. Genomic DNA extracted from each cell subset was distributed evenly over all wells of several immunoSEQ 96-well plates, and each plate served as one replicate. For sorted subsets, about 200 ng genomic DNA, equal to 30,000 or so T cell genomes, was loaded into each replicate PCR. Purified libraries were quantified with a Qubit 3.0 fluorometer, sized on a Bioanalyzer 2100, and re-quantified with the KAPA Library Quantification kit. Every immunoSEQ 96-well plate was sequenced on a separate single-read 150-cycle Illumina NextSeq 550 flow cell. Concerning the study's data processing: Because the immunoSEQ output held only junctional sequences and lacked quality scores, the filtering could not match the filtering applied to full-length reads. Sequences were annotated with PyIR, a Python wrapper for IgBLAST v1.9, and V/J genes and CDR3 were assigned using IMGT germline references. Reads with weak V/J assignments (E-value above 1e-6), missing CDR3, stop codons, out-of-frame junctions, or ambiguous translated residues were removed. A V3J clonotype was defined by an identical inferred V gene, J gene, and CDR3 amino acid sequence. Percentage overlap between repertoires was calculated by dividing the number of shared unique clonotypes by the size of the smaller repertoire. Richness of each repertoire was evaluated using RTK rarefaction, the Chao1 estimator, and Recon v2.1 estimates of unobserved clonotypes. Generation probabilities were computed with OLGA for all TCRbeta clonotypes obtained by the gDNA method from several donors. TCRdb stores this immuneACCESS table with in-frame sequences only. Part of the clones is absent; in the studies checked, under half of the shortfall reflects unresolved V genes, and no reason is known for the rest. The V and J calls and clone size are taken from that table; D and trimming were inferred from the DNA. The sample includes about 980,000 clones, with 60% to 85% observed a single time. The ten largest clones represent over 1.3% of the sample.

The donors were healthy, HIV-negative adults who had no recently reported acute infections or vaccinations. Every donor was a Caucasian adult living in Nashville, Tennessee, USA. CD4+ T cells were enriched by magnetic negative selection, after which naive cells were positively selected on CD45RA and the negative fraction was taken as the memory subset. After blood collection by leukapheresis, PBMCs were isolated using Ficoll-Histopaque density gradient centrifugation and then cryopreserved in the vapor phase of liquid nitrogen. Analytical flow cytometry was used to check the purity and quantity of each magnetically sorted T cell population. Genomic DNA was isolated from every sorted fraction and measured by UV absorbance on a Nanodrop 2000c. CDR1 and CDR2 are read off the germline V gene as WSHSY and SAAADI. Trimming takes 0 bases from V and 11 bases from J, and the germline ends sit 7 bases apart. Spanning cysteine to phenylalanine, the CDR3 consists of 12 amino acids. Here the CDR3 DNA is all that survives: 36 bases in frame from base 1.

Rearrangement joined TRBV10-2 to TRBJ1-4; no D gene can be assigned with confidence. This TCR was recovered from a man between 18 and 29 years old in good health. Sample: memory CD4+ T cells sorted from blood. Per the publication, the cell subset or site label means: CD45RA-negative fraction. The DNA is TGCGCCAGCAGTGAGTCTAGCCCGAAACTGTTTTTT. The translation is CASSESSPKLFF.